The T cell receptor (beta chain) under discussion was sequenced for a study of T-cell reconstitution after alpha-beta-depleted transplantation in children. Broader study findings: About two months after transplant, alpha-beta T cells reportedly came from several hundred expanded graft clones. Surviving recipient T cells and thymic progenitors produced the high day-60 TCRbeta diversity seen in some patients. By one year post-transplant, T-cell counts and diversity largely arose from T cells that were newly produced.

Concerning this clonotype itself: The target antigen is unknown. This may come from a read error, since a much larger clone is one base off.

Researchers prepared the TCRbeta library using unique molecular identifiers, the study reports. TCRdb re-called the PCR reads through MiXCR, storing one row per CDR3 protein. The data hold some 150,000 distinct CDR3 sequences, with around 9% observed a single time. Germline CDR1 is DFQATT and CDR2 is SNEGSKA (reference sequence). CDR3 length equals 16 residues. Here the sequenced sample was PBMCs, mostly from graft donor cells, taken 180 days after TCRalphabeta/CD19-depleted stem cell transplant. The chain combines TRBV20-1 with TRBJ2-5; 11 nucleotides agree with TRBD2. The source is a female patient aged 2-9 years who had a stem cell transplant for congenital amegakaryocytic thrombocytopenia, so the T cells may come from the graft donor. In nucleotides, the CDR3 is TGCAGTGCTAGAGATGGGGAGGAGGGGACTAGCGGTACCCAGTGCTTC. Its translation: CSARDGEEGTSGTQCF.